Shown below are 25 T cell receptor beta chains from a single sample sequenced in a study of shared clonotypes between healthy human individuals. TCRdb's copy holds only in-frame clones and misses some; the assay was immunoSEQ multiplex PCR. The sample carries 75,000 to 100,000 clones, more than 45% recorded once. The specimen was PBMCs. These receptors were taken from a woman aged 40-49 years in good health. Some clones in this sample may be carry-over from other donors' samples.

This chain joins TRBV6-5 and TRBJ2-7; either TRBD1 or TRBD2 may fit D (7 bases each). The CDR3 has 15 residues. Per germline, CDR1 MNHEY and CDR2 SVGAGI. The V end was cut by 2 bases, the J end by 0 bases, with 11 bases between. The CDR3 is CASSYQGEGSYEQYF. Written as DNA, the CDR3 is TGTGCCAGCAGTTACCAGGGGGAGGGCTCCTACGAGCAGTACTTC.

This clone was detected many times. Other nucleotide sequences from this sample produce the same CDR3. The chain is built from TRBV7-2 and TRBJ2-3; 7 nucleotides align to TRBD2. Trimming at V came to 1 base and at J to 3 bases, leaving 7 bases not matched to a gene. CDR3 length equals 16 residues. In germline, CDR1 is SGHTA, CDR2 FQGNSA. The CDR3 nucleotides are TGTGCCAGCAGCTTAGATCCAGCGGGGATAACAGATACGCAGTATTTT. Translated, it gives CASSLDPAGITDTQYF.

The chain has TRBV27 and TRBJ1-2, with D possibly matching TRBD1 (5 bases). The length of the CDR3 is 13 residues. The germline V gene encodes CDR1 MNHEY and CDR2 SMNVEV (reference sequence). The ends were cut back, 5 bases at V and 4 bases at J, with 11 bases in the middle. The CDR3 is CASSPDSLYGYTF. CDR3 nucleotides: TGTGCCAGCAGTCCCGACAGTCTCTATGGCTACACCTTC.

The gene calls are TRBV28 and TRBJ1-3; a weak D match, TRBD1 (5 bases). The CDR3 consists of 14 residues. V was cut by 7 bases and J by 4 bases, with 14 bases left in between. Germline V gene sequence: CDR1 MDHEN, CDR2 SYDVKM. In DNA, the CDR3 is TGTGCCAGCAAGTACCCGGGACGGGGAAACACCATATATTTT. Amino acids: CASKYPGRGNTIYF.

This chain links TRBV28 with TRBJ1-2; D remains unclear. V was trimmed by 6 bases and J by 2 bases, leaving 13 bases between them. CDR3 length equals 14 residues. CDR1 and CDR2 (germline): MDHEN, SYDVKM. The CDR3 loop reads CASRFKGGNYGYTF. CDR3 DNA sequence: TGTGCCAGCAGATTCAAGGGAGGGAACTATGGCTACACCTTC.

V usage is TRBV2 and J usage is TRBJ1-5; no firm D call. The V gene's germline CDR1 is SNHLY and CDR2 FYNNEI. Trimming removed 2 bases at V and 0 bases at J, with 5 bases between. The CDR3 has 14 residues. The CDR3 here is CASSEWYSNQPQHF. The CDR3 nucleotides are TGTGCCAGCAGTGAATGGTATAGCAATCAGCCCCAGCATTTT.

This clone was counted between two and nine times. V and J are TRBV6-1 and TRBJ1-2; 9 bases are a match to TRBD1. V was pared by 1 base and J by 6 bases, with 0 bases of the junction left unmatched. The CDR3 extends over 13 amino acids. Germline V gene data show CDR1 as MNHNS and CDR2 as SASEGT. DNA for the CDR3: TGTGCCAGCAGTGAAGGGACAGGGGATGGCTACACCTTC. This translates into CASSEGTGDGYTF.

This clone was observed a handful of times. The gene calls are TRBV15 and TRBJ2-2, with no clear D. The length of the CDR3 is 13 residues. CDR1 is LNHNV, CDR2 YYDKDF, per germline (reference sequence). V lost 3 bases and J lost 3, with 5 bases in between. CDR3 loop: CATSRGYTGELFF. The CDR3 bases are TGTGCCACCAGCAGGGGGTACACCGGGGAGCTGTTTTTT.

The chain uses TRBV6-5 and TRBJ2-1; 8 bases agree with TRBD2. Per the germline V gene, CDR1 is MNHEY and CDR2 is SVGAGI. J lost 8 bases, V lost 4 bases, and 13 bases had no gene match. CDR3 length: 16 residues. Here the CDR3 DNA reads TGTGCCAGCAGTTTCCTGACGGGAGGGCCGGTGGATGAGCAGTTCTTC. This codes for CASSFLTGGPVDEQFF.

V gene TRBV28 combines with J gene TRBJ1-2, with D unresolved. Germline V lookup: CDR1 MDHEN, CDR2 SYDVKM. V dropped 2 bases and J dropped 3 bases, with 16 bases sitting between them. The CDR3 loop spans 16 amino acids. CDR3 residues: CASSLNKRSGDYGYTF. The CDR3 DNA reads TGTGCCAGCAGTTTAAACAAGCGCTCAGGAGACTATGGCTACACCTTC.

The CDR3 bases are TGTGCCAGCAGTCAGACTGGGGCCAACGTCCTGACTTTC. Translation: CASSQTGANVLTF. The V and J genes are TRBV27 and TRBJ2-6; no clear D. V shed 5 bases and J shed 2 bases, with 4 bases lying between them. Per the germline V gene, CDR1 is MNHEY and CDR2 is SMNVEV (reference sequence). CDR3 length equals 13 residues.

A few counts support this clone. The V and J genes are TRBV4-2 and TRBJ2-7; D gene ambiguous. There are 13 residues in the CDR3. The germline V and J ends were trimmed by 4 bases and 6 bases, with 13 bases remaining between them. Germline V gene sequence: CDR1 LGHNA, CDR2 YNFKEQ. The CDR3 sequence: CASSPTRWTEQYF. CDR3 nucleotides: TGTGCCAGCAGCCCGACCCGTTGGACCGAGCAGTACTTC.

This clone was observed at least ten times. CDR3 loop: CASSNRGQGVSYEQYF. The CDR3 DNA reads TGTGCCAGCAGTAACCGGGGACAGGGGGTTTCCTACGAGCAGTACTTC. The rearrangement joins TRBV6-6 to TRBJ2-7; TRBD1 matches at 11 bases. Losses at the gene ends were 5 bases for V and 1 base for J; bases not matched to a gene: 7. The CDR3 covers 16 residues. Germline assignment: CDR1 MNHNY and CDR2 SVGAGI (reference sequence).

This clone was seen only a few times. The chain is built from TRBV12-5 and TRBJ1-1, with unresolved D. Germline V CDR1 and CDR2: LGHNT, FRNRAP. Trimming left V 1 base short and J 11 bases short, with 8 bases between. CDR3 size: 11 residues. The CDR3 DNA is TGTGCTAGTGGTTTGGGTGGTAGTGCTTTCTTT. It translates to CASGLGGSAFF.

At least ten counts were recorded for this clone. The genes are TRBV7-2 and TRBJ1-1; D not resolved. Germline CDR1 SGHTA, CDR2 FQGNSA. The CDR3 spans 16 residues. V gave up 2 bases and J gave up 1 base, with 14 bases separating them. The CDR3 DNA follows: TGTGCCAGCAGCTTATCCTCCGATGGGCGGAACACTGAAGCTTTCTTT. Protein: CASSLSSDGRNTEAFF.

CDR3 sequence: CSARVDDEQFF. CDR3 coding DNA: TGCAGTGCTAGAGTAGACGATGAGCAGTTCTTC. This chain links TRBV20-1 with TRBJ2-1; D is unclear. The CDR3 sequence is 11 residues long. Per germline, CDR1 DFQATT and CDR2 SNEGSKA (reference sequence). V lost 1 base, J lost 8 bases, and 6 bases lay in between.

The CDR3 loop is CATNSGYEQYF. The CDR3 nucleotides are TGTGCCACCAATTCGGGCTACGAGCAGTACTTC. This chain joins TRBV6-5 and TRBJ2-7; D unclear. The V end lost 10 bases, the J end lost 3 bases, and 10 bases lay between the germline ends. The CDR3 covers 11 residues. The germline CDR1 and CDR2 sequences are MNHEY and SVGAGI.

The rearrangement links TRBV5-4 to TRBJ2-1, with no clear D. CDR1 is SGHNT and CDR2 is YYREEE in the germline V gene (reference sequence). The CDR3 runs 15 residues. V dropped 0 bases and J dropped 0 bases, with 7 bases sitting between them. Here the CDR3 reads CASSLAGSSYNEQFF. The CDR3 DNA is TGTGCCAGCAGCTTGGCCGGAAGCTCCTACAATGAGCAGTTCTTC. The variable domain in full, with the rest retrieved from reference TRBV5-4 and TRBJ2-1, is ETGVTQSPTHLIKTRGQQVTLRCSSQSGHNTVSWYQQALGQGPQFIFQYYREEENGRGNFPPRFSGLQFPNYSSELNVNALELDDSALYLCASSLAGSSYNEQFFGPGTRLTVL.

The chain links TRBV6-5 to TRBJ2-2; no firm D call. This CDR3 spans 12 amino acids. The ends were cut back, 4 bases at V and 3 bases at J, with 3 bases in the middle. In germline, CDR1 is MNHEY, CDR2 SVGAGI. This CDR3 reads CASSWDTGELFF. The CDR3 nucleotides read TGTGCCAGCAGTTGGGACACCGGGGAGCTGTTTTTT.

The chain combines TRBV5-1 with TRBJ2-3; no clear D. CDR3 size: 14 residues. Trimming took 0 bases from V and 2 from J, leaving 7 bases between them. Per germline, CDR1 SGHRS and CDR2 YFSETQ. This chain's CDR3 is CASSLEQFTDTQYF. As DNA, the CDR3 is TGCGCCAGCAGCTTGGAGCAATTCACAGATACGCAGTATTTT.

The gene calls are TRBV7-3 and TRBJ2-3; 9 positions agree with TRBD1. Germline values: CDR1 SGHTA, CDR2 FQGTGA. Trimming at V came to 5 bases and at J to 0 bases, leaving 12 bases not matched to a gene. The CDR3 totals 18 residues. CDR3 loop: CASSTPLGTGTSTDTQYF. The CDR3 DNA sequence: TGTGCCAGCAGCACCCCCCTAGGGACAGGGACTAGCACAGATACGCAGTATTTT. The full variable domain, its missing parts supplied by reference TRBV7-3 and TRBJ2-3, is GAGVSQTPSNKVTEKGKYVELRCDPISGHTALYWYRQSLGQGPEFLIYFQGTGAADDSGLPNDRFFAVRPEGSVSTLKIQRTERGDSAVYLCASSTPLGTGTSTDTQYFGPGTRLTVL.

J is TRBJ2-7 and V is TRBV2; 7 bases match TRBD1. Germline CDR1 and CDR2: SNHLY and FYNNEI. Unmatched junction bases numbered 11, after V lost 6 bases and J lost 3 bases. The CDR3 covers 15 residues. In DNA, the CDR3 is TGTGCCAGCAGGGACAGGCCAAAAACCTACTACGAGCAGTACTTC. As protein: CASRDRPKTYYEQYF.

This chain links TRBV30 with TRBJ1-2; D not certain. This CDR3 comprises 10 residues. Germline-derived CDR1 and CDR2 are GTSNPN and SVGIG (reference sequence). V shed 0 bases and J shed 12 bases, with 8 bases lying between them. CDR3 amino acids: CAWSVTDHTF. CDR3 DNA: TGTGCCTGGAGTGTCACGGACCACACCTTC.

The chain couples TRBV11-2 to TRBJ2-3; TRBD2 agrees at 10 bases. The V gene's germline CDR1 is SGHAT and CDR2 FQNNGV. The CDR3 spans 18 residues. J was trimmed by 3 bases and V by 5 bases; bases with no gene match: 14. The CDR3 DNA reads TGTGCCAGCAGCCGGAGGTTGCTAGCGGGAGCCAGAACAGATACGCAGTATTTT. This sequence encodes CASSRRLLAGARTDTQYF. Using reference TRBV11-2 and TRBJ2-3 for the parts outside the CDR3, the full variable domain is EAGVAQSPRYKIIEKRQSVAFWCNPISGHATLYWYQQILGQGPKLLIQFQNNGVVDDSQLPKDRFSAERLKGVDSTLKIQPAKLEDSAVYLCASSRRLLAGARTDTQYFGPGTRLTVL.

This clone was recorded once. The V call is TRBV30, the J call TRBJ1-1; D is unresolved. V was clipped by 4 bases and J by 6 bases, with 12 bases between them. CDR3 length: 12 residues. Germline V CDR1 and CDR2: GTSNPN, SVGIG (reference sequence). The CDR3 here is CAWISEGSEAFF. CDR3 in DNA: TGTGCCTGGATAAGTGAAGGCTCTGAAGCTTTCTTT.